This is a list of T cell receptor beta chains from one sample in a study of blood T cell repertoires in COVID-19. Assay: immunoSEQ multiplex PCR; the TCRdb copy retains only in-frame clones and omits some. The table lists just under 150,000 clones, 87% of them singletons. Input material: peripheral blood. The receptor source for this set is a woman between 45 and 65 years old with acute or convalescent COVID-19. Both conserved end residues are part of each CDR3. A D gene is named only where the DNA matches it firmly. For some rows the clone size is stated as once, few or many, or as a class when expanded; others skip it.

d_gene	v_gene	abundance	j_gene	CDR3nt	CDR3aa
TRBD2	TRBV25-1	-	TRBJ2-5	TGTGCCATCTCCCCTAGGGCTAGCGGGCAAGAGACCCAGTACTTC	CAISPRASGQETQYF
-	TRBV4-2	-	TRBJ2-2	TGTGCCAGCAGCCTACGGACACCGAACACCGGGGAGCTGTTTTTT	CASSLRTPNTGELFF
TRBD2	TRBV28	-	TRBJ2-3	TGTGCCAGCAGACCGACTAGCGGGGGCAGGGATACGCAGTATTTT	CASRPTSGGRDTQYF
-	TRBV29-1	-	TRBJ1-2	TGCAGCGTTGCAGGGCAGGGTGGCTACACCTTC	CSVAGQGGYTF
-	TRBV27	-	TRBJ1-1	TGTGCCTCGGAGGGTTCAGGCCCCACTGAAGCTTTCTTT	CASEGSGPTEAFF
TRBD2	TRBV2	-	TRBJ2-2	TGTGCCAGCAGTGGGATCGGGGGACTAGTGATTACCGGGGAGCTGTTTTTT	CASSGIGGLVITGELFF
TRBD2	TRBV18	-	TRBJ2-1	TGTGCCAGCCTAAAGCGGGAGGGAAACAATGAGCAGTTCTTC	CASLKREGNNEQFF
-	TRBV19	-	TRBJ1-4	TGTGCCAGTAGTACCTTGAGGATAGCAACTAATGAAAAACTGTTTTTT	CASSTLRIATNEKLFF
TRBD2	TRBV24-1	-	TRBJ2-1	TGTGCCACACTACTAGCGGGAGACTGGGATGAGCAGTTCTTC	CATLLAGDWDEQFF
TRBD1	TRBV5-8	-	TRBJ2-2	TGTGCCAGCAGCTTGTACCAGGGGGTCTCCGGGGAGCTGTTTTTT	CASSLYQGVSGELFF
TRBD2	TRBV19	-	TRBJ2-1	TGTGCCAGTAGTATTTCCTACGGGACTAGCGCTTTAGGTGAGCAGTTCTTC	CASSISYGTSALGEQFF
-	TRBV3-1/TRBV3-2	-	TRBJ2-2	TGTGCCAGCAGCCGCGGCGCGAACACCGGGGAGCTGTTTTTT	CASSRGANTGELFF
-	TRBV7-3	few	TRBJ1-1	TGTGCCAGCAGCTTAGGGGGCATGATGAACACTGAAGCTTTCTTT	CASSLGGMMNTEAFF
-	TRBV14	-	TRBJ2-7	TGTGCCAGCACCCCGGAGTCTAGCTCCTACGAGCAGTACTTC	CASTPESSSYEQYF
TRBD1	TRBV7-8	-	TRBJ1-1	TGTGCCAGCAGCTCGCAGGGGGCCACTGAAGCTTTCTTT	CASSSQGATEAFF
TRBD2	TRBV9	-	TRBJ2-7	TGTGCCAGCAGCGTAGTGGGACTAGGTCTAGGCGAGCAGTACTTC	CASSVVGLGLGEQYF
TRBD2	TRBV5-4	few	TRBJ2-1	TGTGCCAGCAGCTTGGCCTCGGGGGGTTTCAATGAGCAGTTCTTC	CASSLASGGFNEQFF
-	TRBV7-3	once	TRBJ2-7	TGTGCCAGCAGCCCATCACAGGGAGACGAGCAGTACTTC	CASSPSQGDEQYF
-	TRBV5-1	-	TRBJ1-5	TGCGCCAGCAGCTTTCGGGGAGGGAGCAATCAGCCCCAGCATTTT	CASSFRGGSNQPQHF
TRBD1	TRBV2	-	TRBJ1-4	TGTGCCAGCAGTGAAGGGACCTGGGACAGGGAAAAACTGTTTTTT	CASSEGTWDREKLFF
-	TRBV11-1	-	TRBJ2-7	TGTGCCAGCAGCGCCTCACTAGCCCCCTACGAGCAGTACTTC	CASSASLAPYEQYF
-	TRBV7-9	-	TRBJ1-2	TGTGCCAGCAGCTTAGGGGGCCTTTTCTGGGGCTACACCTTC	CASSLGGLFWGYTF
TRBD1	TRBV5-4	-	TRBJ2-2	TGTGCCAGCAGCCCCCCGGACAGGGAGAACACCGGGGAGCTGTTTTTT	CASSPPDRENTGELFF
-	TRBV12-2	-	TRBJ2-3	TGTGCAAGTCGCTTAAGTATGAGCGGGTTATTTAGCACAGATACGCAGTATTTT	CASRLSMSGLFSTDTQYF
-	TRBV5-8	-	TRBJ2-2	TGTGCCAGCAGCTTTCCCCAGGGATCAGGGGAGCTGTTTTTT	CASSFPQGSGELFF
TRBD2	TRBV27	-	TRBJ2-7	TGTGCCAGCAGTTTTCTAGCGGGGGGGCAGGTAAGCGCCGAGCAGTACTTC	CASSFLAGGQVSAEQYF
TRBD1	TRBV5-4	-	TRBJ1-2	TGTGCCAGCAGCTTTGAGACAGGGGACGGCTACACCTTC	CASSFETGDGYTF
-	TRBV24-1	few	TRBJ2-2	TGTGCCACCAGTGACCAAAGAGGGAGTGGCACCGGGGAGCTGTTTTTT	CATSDQRGSGTGELFF
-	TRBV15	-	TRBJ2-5	TGTGCCACCAGCAGAGATCGGGGACACCAGTACCAAGAGACCCAGTACTTC	CATSRDRGHQYQETQYF
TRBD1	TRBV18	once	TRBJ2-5	TGTGCCAGCTCACAGGGACAGCAAGAGACCCAGTACTTC	CASSQGQQETQYF
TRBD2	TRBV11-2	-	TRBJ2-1	TGTGCCAGCAACCCTTTAGCGGGAGCCTACAATGAGCAGTTCTTC	CASNPLAGAYNEQFF
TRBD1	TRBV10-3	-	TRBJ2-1	TGTGCCATCAGACAGGGGGTGGAAATCAATGAGCAGTTCTTC	CAIRQGVEINEQFF
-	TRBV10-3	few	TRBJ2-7	TGTGCCATCAGTGGACTACCCTACGAGCAGTACTTC	CAISGLPYEQYF
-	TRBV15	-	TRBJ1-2	TGTGCCACCAGCAGAGAAAGGGGGATACATGGCTACACCTTC	CATSRERGIHGYTF
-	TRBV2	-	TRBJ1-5	TGTGCCAGCAGTGAATTGGGGGCAGGCAATCAGCCCCAGCATTTT	CASSELGAGNQPQHF
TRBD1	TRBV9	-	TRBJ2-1	TGTGCCAGCAGCGTAGTGGGACAGGCGGGCTTCAATGAGCAGTTCTTC	CASSVVGQAGFNEQFF
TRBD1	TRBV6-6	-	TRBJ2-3	TGTGCCAGCAGTCCCGGGACAGGGGTGCCAGATACGCAGTATTTT	CASSPGTGVPDTQYF
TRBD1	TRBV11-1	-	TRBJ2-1	TGTGCCAGCAGCTTATGGGACAGGGCCAACAATGAGCAGTTCTTC	CASSLWDRANNEQFF
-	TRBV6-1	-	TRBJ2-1	TGTGCCAGCAGTGAAGTGGAGGGAGCCTACAATGAGCAGTTCTTC	CASSEVEGAYNEQFF
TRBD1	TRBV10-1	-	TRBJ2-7	TGCGCCAGCAGTTCGTGGGACAGGGGAGACTACGAGCAGTACTTC	CASSSWDRGDYEQYF
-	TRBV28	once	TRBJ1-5	TGTGCCAGCAAAAACGCAGGGAGGGACAATCAGCCCCAGCATTTT	CASKNAGRDNQPQHF
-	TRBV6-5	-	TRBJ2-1	TGTGCCAGCAGTTACTCAGACAGGTATGAGCAGTTCTTC	CASSYSDRYEQFF
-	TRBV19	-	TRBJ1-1	TGTGCCAGCCCCCGCCCAGGGGAGGGCACTGAAGCTTTCTTT	CASPRPGEGTEAFF
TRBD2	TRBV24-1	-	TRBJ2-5	TGTGCCACCAGTGACACCGCTGATCCGGGACTAGCGGGACTCCAAGAGACCCAGTACTTC	CATSDTADPGLAGLQETQYF
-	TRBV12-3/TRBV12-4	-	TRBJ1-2	TGTGCCAGCCGCGAGTCCGGGGACTATGGCTACACCTTC	CASRESGDYGYTF
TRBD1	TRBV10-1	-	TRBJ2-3	TGCGCCAGCAGCAGAGACAGGGTGGAGGTAGATACGCAGTATTTT	CASSRDRVEVDTQYF
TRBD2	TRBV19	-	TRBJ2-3	TGTGCCAGTAGTGCCTCCGGCGGGGGGAGAGATACGCAGTATTTT	CASSASGGGRDTQYF
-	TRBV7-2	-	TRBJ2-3	TGTGCCCGCGAGGCATGGATAGATACGCAGTATTTT	CAREAWIDTQYF
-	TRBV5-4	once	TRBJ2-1	TGTGCCAGCAGCTTGCTCGGGAGTCCCGGCAATGAGCAGTTCTTC	CASSLLGSPGNEQFF